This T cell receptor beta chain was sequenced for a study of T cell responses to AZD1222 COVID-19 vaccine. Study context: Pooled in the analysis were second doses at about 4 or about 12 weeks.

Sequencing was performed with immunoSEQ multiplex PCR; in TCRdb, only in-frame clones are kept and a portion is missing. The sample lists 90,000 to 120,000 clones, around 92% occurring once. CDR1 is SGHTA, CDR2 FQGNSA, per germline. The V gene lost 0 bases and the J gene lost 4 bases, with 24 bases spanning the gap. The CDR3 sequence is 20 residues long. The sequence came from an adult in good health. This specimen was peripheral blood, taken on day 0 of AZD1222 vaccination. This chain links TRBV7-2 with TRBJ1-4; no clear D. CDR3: CASSLAPAYTEGFFNEKLFF. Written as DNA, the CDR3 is TGTGCCAGCAGCTTAGCCCCAGCGTACACAGAGGGTTTCTTTAATGAAAAACTGTTTTTT.